This TCR beta chain was sequenced in a study of cytomegalovirus exposure and HLA in healthy donors. Primers included in the PCR were 60 Vbeta and 13 Jbeta primers. This table comes from immunoSEQ multiplex PCR, and its TCRdb copy is limited to in-frame clones, with some not included. The profile covers some 180,000 clones, with approximately 85% appearing a single time and about 2.5% taken by the ten largest. V gave up 2 bases and J gave up 7 bases; unmatched junction bases: 9. This CDR3 contains 16 residues. Germline V gives CDR1 SGHVS, CDR2 FQNEAQ. Sequencing was carried out using PBMCs. The clonotype comes from a woman in her 50s in good health and CMV-seronegative. The chain is built from TRBV7-8 and TRBJ2-2, with 8 bases identical to TRBD1. The CDR3 DNA is TGTGCCAGCAGCTTAAGGAGCGGCAGGGGGCGCGGGGAGCTGTTTTTT. Translation: CASSLRSGRGRGELFF.